The T cell receptor beta chain described here comes from a study of HIV-infected patients and healthy controls (dated 2014 in TCRdb). Regarding the study in general: The study asked whether deep sequencing of the TCR repertoire from small blood samples of HIV patients could detect immune perturbation and reconstitution.

This clonotype was seen repeatedly, ten times or more. Its antigen is not yet known. No quality values exist for individual bases; no much larger clone is one base distant. Since whole blood was used without any cell fractionation, the repertoire reflected all peripheral T cells in unsorted form. As controls, ten healthy donors without infection were sampled, and about 40% of the ten donors were sampled a second time 2 to 4 months later. For RNA extraction, an approximately 2.6 ml sample of peripheral blood was drawn into Tempus tubes. Residual genomic DNA was removed with the TURBO-DNase kit and globin mRNA was depleted with GLOBINclear. Using SuperScript III with primers targeting the alpha and beta constant regions, approximately 500 ng of RNA was reverse transcribed. Separate alpha and beta chain libraries were generated by chain-specific third strand synthesis with multiplexing indices. The protocol used a single primer pair to amplify all rearrangements within a chain, which avoided primer bias, and attached molecular barcodes to each cDNA molecule. Purified cDNA was joined by T4 RNA Ligase 1 to a 5' RACE adapter carrying a random hexamer and the SP2 sequencing primer site. With slow temperature ramps used to favor optimal annealing, second strand synthesis was primed from the SP2 site with Phusion polymerase. Two random hexamer sequences, both added before amplification and joined together, made up the 12-nucleotide barcode of each molecule. P5 and P7 adapter elements plus a second index were added in a short first PCR, which was followed by an approximately 25-cycle amplification PCR with P5s and P7 primers. In total the libraries went through roughly 27 PCR cycles, after which the libraries were quantified on a Qubit, sized on a Bioanalyzer, and diluted to 4 nM. Sequencing of the normalized libraries was performed on an Illumina MiSeq with 2 x 250 paired-end kits. MinElute columns were the means by which the reverse transcription reactions were cleaned up, and the reactions were eluted into roughly 10 ul Tris-Cl. Adapter ligations were incubated for around 22 hours at 16 degrees C and subsequently purified with AMPure XP beads at a 1:1 ratio. The published analysis was carried out like this. Demultiplexed FASTQ files were processed with a modified Decombinator that output V, J, insert and barcode information. Any sequence that shared a barcode yet differed from the dominant sequence was discarded as an error, and the number of original cDNA molecules was estimated by counting barcodes clustered at Levenshtein distance 3. The R packages ineq, vegan, igraph and RCytoscape were used for downstream analyses, together with IMGT nomenclature and CDR3 definitions. To avoid skew from clonal expansion, each TCR was counted once, and V gene usage was computed over distinct sequences. Whenever two unique CDR3 amino acid sequences within a donor differed by a single Levenshtein edit, similarity networks linked them. The authors compiled published HIV-specific CDR3s (around 88 alpha, roughly 700 beta) and CMV-specific CDR3s (approximately 13 alpha, roughly 250 beta) and searched for them in the repertoires. Lower sequence numbers were not the cause of the decreased diversity in patients, as random subsampling to size-matched repertoires showed. TCRdb reanalyzed the raw reads on its own, using fastp at Q25 for trimming and MiXCR for clone calling, and kept in-frame beta chains. Every distinct CDR3 protein forms one entry, paired with its most common genes and DNA. The V and J calls here are based on TCRdb, not the publication. Here the sample has over 15,000 distinct CDR3 sequences; about 9.5% occur a single time. Approximately 3.4% of the sample goes to the ten largest clones.

Its CDR3 holds 14 amino acids, cysteine through phenylalanine. Only the CDR3 part of the read is kept: 42 bases, read in frame from the first base. The germline V gene supplies CDR1 SGHTA and CDR2 FQGNSA. V is pared back by 5 bases and J by 5 bases, with 13 bases lying between the germline termini. The paper as a whole reports these results and caveats: Alpha-chain CDR3s from MAIT cells occurred at high frequency in healthy controls but were severely depleted in HIV+ repertoires. HIV-infected repertoires showed significantly elevated mean Gini indices relative to controls, which possibly reflects oligoclonality. Unequal numbers of distinct sequences between patients and controls complicated comparisons, and size-matching overweighted rare events from HIV-infected data. Sequencing depth was restricted by the use of whole blood, which also prevented the dynamics of distinct T-cell subpopulations from being separated. Mean usage differed significantly between HIV-infected patients and controls for eight alpha and eight beta V genes. Only sixteen HIV-infected individuals were processed, which the authors considered a major limit on how widely the findings apply. The study cohorts differed slightly in age and sex profile, but those differences did not account for the observed differences in diversity. The apparent post-therapy recovery of the Gini index in HIV-infected patients was not reproduced in size-matched repertoire data. In the samples, alpha-beta chain pairing was left undetermined. Roughly threefold more distinct CDR3s and higher Shannon diversity were observed in healthy control repertoires than in untreated HIV+ repertoires. The study did not determine donor HLA types. Healthy controls shared more CDR3s between individuals than HIV+ patients, by Jaccard index and by count of highly shared sequences. HIV-associated CDR3s exhibited a significant reduction in frequency during therapy, whereas CMV-associated CDR3s exhibited no significant change, although the majority increased in frequency.

Material: blood. This TCR came from an adult in good health. The chain couples TRBV7-2 to TRBJ2-1; the D gene is not confidently resolved. The nucleotide sequence is given as TGTGCCAGCAGCCTTAGAAGTAAGGACAATGAGCAGTTCTTC. This translates into CASSLRSKDNEQFF.